Included here is one T cell receptor beta chain sequence, with context. This sample was taken from a study of T cell responses to AZD1222 COVID-19 vaccine. Sequenced by immunoSEQ multiplex PCR; TCRdb stores in-frame clones only, minus some. The profile shows some 120,000 clones, around 84% of them singletons. Germline CDR1 reads MGHDK; CDR2 reads SYGVNS. This CDR3 contains 13 residues. V shed 3 bases and J shed 4 bases, with 9 bases lying between them. Sequenced material: peripheral blood, taken on day 0 of AZD1222 vaccination. The chain is built from TRBV25-1 and TRBJ1-2; unclear D gene. This receptor was obtained from an adult in good health. The CDR3 coding sequence is TGTGCCAGCAGTGATAGTTGGAGCTATGGCTACACCTTC. It encodes CASSDSWSYGYTF.